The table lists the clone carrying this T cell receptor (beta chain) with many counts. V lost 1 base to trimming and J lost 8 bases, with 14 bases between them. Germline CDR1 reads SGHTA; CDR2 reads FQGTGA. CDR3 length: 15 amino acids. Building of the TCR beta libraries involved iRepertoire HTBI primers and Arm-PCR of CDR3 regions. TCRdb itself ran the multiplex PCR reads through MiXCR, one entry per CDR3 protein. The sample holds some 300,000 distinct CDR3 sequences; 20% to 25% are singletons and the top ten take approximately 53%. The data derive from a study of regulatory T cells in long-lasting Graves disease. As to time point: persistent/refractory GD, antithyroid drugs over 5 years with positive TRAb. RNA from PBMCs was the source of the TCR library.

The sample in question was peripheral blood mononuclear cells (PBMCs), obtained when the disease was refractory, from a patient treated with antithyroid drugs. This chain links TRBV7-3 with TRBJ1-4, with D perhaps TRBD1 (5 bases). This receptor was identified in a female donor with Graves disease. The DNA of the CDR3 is TGTGCCAGCAGCTTAATGTGGGACGTGAGCGAAAAACTGTTTTTT. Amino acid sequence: CASSLMWDVSEKLFF.